The following is a TCR beta chain sequence with its context. Its antigen is currently unknown. Naive CD8+ T cells carried a CD45RO-CCR7+CD27+CD95- phenotype. Per the germline V gene, CDR1 is SQVTM and CDR2 is ANQGSEA. CDR3 length equals 13 residues. The record originates from a study of CXCR3-negative and CXCR3-positive naive CD8 T cells. Study as a whole: The dataset comprises 110 million to 150 million TRB reads in total, with about 1.5 +/- 0.3 million reads per library. General study points: TRBV-TRBJ usage was similar across naive CXCR3 subsets but distinct in memory cells. Both naive subsets carried similar amounts of surface CD5, so TCR strength was inferred from TRB CDR3 properties. Against CXCR3-negative naive cells, CXCR3-positive naive cells showed more hydrophobic TRB CDR3s.

Carrying UMI labels, the TRB cDNA libraries were prepared through 5' RACE. From its re-call of the 5' RACE reads, TCRdb lists each CDR3 protein once, without DNA. The sample holds around 5,000 distinct CDR3 sequences. This TCR came from a human donor in good health. Some clones in this sample may be carry-over from other donors' samples. V usage is TRBV29-1 and J usage is TRBJ2-1. The sequenced sample consisted of naive CXCR3+ CD8+ T cells from blood. Subset reported: CD45RO-CCR7+CD27+CD95- naive CD8+ T cells expressing CXCR3 (TNR3+). The CDR3 loop reads CSVRFSGYNEQFF.